The source of this T cell receptor beta chain is a study of OX40 agonist ivuxolimab in advanced cancers. Study-level background: Three patients responded partially, comprising one with hepatocellular carcinoma and two with cutaneous melanoma.

V was shortened by 0 bases and J by 4 bases, with 10 bases between the two germline ends. CDR1 is SGHRS, CDR2 YFSETQ, per germline. The CDR3 is made up of 14 amino acids. No patient had autoimmune disease or received systemic immunosuppression. There are a few counts of this clone. TCRdb keeps only in-frame clones here, not all; method: immunoSEQ multiplex PCR. This table holds 50,000 to 70,000 clones, approximately 90% found once. This receptor was identified in an adult with an advanced solid tumor such as melanoma, head and neck, liver or kidney cancer. The chain employs TRBV5-1 and TRBJ1-1, with D possibly being TRBD1 (5 bases). This specimen was CD4+ or CD8+ T cells sorted from blood, taken in a trial of the OX40 agonist ivuxolimab. The CDR3 nucleotides are TGCGCCAGCAGCTTGGTGAGGGGTGGCACTGAAGCTTTCTTT. Its protein product is CASSLVRGGTEAFF.